There are a few counts of the clone carrying this T cell receptor beta chain. The data belong to a study of cytomegalovirus exposure and HLA in healthy donors. The study ran its PCR with 60 Vbeta and 13 Jbeta primers. Sequencing was performed with immunoSEQ multiplex PCR; in TCRdb, only in-frame clones are kept and a portion is missing. The sample gives about 120,000 clones, about 79% of which show up once; 2% to 2.5% is in the top ten. The specimen sequenced was PBMCs. The sequence derives from a human donor in good health.

The DNA for the CDR3 is TGTGCCAGCAGTTACTCCCACAGGGGAAACACTGAAGCTTTCTTT. Translating gives CASSYSHRGNTEAFF. V gene TRBV6-5 combines with J gene TRBJ1-1, with TRBD1 matching 7 bases. CDR3 length: 15 amino acids. The junction had 3 bases not matched to a gene; V was cut back by 0 bases and J by 2 bases. Germline loops: CDR1 MNHEY, CDR2 SVGAGI.